Below are 5 T cell receptor beta chains sequenced from a single sample in a study of cytomegalovirus exposure and HLA in healthy donors. PCR used 60 Vbeta primers and 13 Jbeta primers. Clones were read by immunoSEQ multiplex PCR, and TCRdb kept only the in-frame ones, dropping some. The profile shows 150,000 to 250,000 clones, over 75% of them singletons. Sequencing input: PBMCs. The source is a boy aged 2-15 years in good health and CMV-seronegative.

This clone has a single count. The V and J genes are TRBV7-9 and TRBJ1-1; D possibly corresponds to TRBD1 (5 bases). Trimming left V 2 bases short and J 7 bases short, with 11 bases between. Germline values: CDR1 SEHNR, CDR2 FQNEAQ (reference sequence). The CDR3 is made up of 13 amino acids. CDR3 sequence (DNA): TGTGCCAGCAGCTTACGACAGAACTTTGAAGCTTTCTTT. Translating gives CASSLRQNFEAFF.

V is TRBV5-4 and J is TRBJ1-2, with TRBD1 as a possible D gene (5 bases). This CDR3 has 13 residues. In germline, CDR1 is SGHNT, CDR2 YYREEE (reference sequence). V shed 4 bases and J shed 7 bases, with 14 bases lying between them. Written as DNA, the CDR3 is TGTGCCAGCAGCCGGGCGGGGCAGGGTGGCTACACCTTC. Protein product: CASSRAGQGGYTF.

The chain's CDR3 is CASTAGDIDTQYF. Here the CDR3 DNA reads TGTGCCAGCACGGCAGGGGATATAGATACGCAGTATTTT. J is TRBJ2-3 and V is TRBV27; tentative D call: TRBD1 (6 bases). The V and J ends lost 7 bases and 5 bases respectively, with 13 bases between them. Germline CDR1 and CDR2: MNHEY and SMNVEV (reference sequence). CDR3 size: 13 residues.

CDR3 DNA: TGTGCCAGCAGTCCTAAACCGGGACTTGTGACAGATACGCAGTATTTT. Its translation is CASSPKPGLVTDTQYF. The rearrangement links TRBV7-8 to TRBJ2-3, with D perhaps matching TRBD2 (6 bases). The V end was cut by 6 bases, the J end by 3 bases, with 19 bases between. This CDR3 has 16 residues. CDR1 is SGHVS and CDR2 is FQNEAQ in the germline V gene. Full variable domain (remainder filled in from reference TRBV7-8 and TRBJ2-3): GAGVSQSPRYKVAKRGQDVALRCDPISGHVSLFWYQQALGQGPEFLTYFQNEAQLDKSGLPSDRFFAERPEGSVSTLKIQRTQQEDSAVYLCASSPKPGLVTDTQYFGPGTRLTVL.

This clone was seen only once. DNA for the CDR3: TGTGCCAGCAGTGAAGAGGCGAACACTGAAGCTTTCTTT. It specifies CASSEEANTEAFF. The genes are TRBV6-4 and TRBJ1-1; D ambiguous. The ends were cut back, 3 bases at V and 1 base at J, with 6 bases in the middle. The CDR3 loop spans 13 amino acids. Germline V lookup: CDR1 MRHNA, CDR2 SNTAGT.